This TCR beta chain was identified during a study of cytomegalovirus exposure and HLA in healthy donors. Primers: 60 Vbeta forward and 13 Jbeta reverse. Data came from immunoSEQ multiplex PCR; TCRdb stores just in-frame clones and leaves some out. Of approximately 160,000 clones listed, about 83% are singletons. Study outcomes and limitations: Using a false discovery rate of 0.05, a later analysis showed that some 16,000 TCR beta sequences were associated with HLA alleles. Compared with the approximately 680-donor mean, an Asian-associated ancestry cluster reportedly had fewer N-insertions, according to a later analysis.

Germline loops: CDR1 SNHLY, CDR2 FYNNEI. After removal of 6 bases from V and 3 bases from J, the junction contained 6 bases not matched to a gene. This CDR3 comprises 14 residues. Healthy bone marrow donors supplied every sample. Remarks on this clone: What it recognizes is unknown.

The receptor was isolated from a girl aged 5-17 years in good health and CMV-seropositive. This chain links TRBV2 with TRBJ1-2, with 8 bases identical to TRBD1. The sequencing sample was made of PBMCs. The CDR3 reads CASRLGQGHYGYTF. DNA for the CDR3: TGTGCCAGCAGGCTAGGACAGGGCCACTATGGCTACACCTTC.